The clone carrying this T cell receptor beta chain turned up a few times. What it recognizes is unknown. The CDR3 contains 12 residues. Trimming pared 4 bases from V and 6 bases from J, leaving 8 bases between. Looked up from germline, CDR1 is SGHDT and CDR2 is YYEEEE. TCRalpha and TCRbeta libraries used 5'RACE with constant-segment primers and UMIs. A single record per CDR3 protein comes from TCRdb applying MiXCR to the 5' RACE reads. Among about 240,000 distinct CDR3 sequences listed, around 10% were seen once. This entry belongs to a study of T-cell memory formation after mild COVID-19. At the level of the study: The TCR clusters were mostly specific to one donor.

Study findings and constraints: The study found contracting CD4+ clones mainly in CM and EM and contracting CD8+ clones in EMRA.

The chain has TRBV5-6 and TRBJ2-1; D remains ambiguous. This receptor was identified in a young man who had mild COVID-19 (a few samples of this study predate the infection). Cell type and time point are not known. Input material: PBMCs or a T cell subset sorted from them (not recorded which). The CDR3 sequence is CASSLRPNEQFF. CDR3 DNA: TGTGCCAGCAGCCTCAGACCCAATGAGCAGTTCTTC.